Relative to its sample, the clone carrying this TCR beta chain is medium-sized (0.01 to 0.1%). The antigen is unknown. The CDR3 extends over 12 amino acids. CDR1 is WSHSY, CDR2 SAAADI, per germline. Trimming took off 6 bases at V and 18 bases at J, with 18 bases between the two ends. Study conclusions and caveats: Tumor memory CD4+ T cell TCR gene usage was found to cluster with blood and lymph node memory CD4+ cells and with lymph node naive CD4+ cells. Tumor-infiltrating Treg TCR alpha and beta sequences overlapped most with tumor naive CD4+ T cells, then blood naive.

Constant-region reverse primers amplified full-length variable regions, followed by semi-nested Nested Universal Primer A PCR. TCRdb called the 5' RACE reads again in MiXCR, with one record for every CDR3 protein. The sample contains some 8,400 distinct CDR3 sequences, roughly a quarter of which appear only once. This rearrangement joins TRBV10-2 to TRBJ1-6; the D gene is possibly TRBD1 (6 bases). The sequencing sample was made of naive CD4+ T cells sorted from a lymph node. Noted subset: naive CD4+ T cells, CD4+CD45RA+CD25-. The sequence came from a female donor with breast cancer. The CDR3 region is CASRGDTLTPHF. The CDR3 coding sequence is TGCGCCAGCAGGGGGGACACCCTTACCCCCCACTTT.